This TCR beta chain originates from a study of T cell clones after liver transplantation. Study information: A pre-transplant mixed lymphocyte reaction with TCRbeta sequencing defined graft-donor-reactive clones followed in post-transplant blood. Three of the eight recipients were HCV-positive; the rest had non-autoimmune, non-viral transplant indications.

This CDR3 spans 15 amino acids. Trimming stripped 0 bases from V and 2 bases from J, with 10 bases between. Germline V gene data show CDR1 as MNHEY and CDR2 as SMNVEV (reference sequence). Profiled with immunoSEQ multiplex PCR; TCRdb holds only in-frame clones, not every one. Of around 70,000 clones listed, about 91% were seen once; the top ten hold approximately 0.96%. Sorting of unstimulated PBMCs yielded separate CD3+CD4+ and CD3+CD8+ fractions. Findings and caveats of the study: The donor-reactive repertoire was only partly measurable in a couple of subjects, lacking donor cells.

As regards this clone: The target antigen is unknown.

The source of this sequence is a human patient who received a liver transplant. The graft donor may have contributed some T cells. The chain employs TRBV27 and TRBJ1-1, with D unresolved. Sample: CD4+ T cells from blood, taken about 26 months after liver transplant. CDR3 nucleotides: TGTGCCAGCAGTTTATCGTGGTCCCTTAACACTGAAGCTTTCTTT. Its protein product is CASSLSWSLNTEAFF.